This TCR beta chain was profiled in a study of cytomegalovirus exposure and HLA in healthy donors. The germline V and J ends were trimmed by 3 bases and 9 bases, with 12 bases remaining between them. The CDR3 spans 13 residues. Germline V CDR1 and CDR2: KGHSH, LQKENI. Clones were sequenced by immunoSEQ multiplex PCR, and TCRdb holds only the in-frame ones, with some missing. The table lists about 120,000 clones, 70% to 90% of them singletons. The TCR sequence derives from a woman younger than 35 in good health and CMV-seropositive. The rearrangement links TRBV18 to TRBJ1-5, with D unclear. Sequences were obtained from PBMCs. The CDR3 DNA sequence: TGTGCCAGCTCACCGGCGCCGGGTGGGCCCCAGCATTTT. Protein product: CASSPAPGGPQHF.